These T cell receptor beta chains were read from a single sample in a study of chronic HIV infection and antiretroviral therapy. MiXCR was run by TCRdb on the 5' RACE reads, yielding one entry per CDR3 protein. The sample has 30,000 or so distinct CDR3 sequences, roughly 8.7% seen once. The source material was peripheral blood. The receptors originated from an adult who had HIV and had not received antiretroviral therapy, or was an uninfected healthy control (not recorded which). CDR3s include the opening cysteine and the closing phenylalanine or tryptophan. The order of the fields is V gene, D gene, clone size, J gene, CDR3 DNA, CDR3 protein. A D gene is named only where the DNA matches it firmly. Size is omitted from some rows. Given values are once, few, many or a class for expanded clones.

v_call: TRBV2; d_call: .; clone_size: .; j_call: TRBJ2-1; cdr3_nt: TGTGCCAGCCTCATCAGGGAGCAGTTCTTC; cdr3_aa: CASLIREQFF
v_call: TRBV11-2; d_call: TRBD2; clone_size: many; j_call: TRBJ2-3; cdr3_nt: TGTGCCAGCAGCTCTAGCGGAGGCACAGATACGCAGTATTTT; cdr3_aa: CASSSSGGTDTQYF
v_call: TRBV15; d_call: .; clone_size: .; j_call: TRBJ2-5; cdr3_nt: TGTGCCACCAGCAGAGATACCCCGCAAGAGACCCAGTACTTC; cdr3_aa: CATSRDTPQETQYF
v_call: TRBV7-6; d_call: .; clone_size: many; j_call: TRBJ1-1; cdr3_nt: TGTGCCAGCAGCCGTGAAATCTGGGCCGAGGACACTGAAGCTTTCTTT; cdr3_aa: CASSREIWAEDTEAFF
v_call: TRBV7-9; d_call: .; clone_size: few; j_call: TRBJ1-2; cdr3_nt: TGTGCCAGCAGCGCGATGACAGTGAACTATGGCTACACCTTC; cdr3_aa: CASSAMTVNYGYTF
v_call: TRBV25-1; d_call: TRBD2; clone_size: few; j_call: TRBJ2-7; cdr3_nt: TGTGCCAGCGGGTATAGCGGGGGTAAGGACGAGCAGTACTTC; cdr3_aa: CASGYSGGKDEQYF
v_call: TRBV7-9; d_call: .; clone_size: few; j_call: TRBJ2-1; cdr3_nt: TGTGCCAGCAGCTTAGCTAGCGGCAGGGGGTTCTTC; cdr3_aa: CASSLASGRGFF
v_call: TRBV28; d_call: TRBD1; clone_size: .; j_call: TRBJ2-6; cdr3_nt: TGTGCCAGCAGTTTTAGGACAGGAGGTTTCTCTGGGGCCAACGTCCTGACTTTC; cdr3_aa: CASSFRTGGFSGANVLTF
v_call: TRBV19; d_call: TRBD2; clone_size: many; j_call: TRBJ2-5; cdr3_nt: TGTGCCAGTACCAGGACTAGAGATAGTCAAGAGACCCAGTACTTC; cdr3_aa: CASTRTRDSQETQYF
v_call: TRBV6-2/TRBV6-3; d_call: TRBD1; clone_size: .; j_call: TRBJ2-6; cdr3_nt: TGTGCCAGCACCAAGGACAGGGGGTTCTCTGGGGCCAACGTCCTGACTTTC; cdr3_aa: CASTKDRGFSGANVLTF
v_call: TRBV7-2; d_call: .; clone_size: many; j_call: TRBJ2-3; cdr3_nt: TGTGCCAGCAGCTTTACCTACACAGATACGCAGTATTTT; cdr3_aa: CASSFTYTDTQYF
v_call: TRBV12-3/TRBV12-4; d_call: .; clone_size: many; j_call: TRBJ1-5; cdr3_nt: TGTGCCAGCGGCCCTAAGGGAACCGCCCCGGTGGGTCAGCCCCAGCATTTT; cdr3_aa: CASGPKGTAPVGQPQHF
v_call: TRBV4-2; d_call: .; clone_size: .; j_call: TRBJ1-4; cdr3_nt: TGTGCCAGCAGCCCTCGGCCCGGGAGTAATGAAAAACTGTTTTTT; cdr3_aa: CASSPRPGSNEKLFF
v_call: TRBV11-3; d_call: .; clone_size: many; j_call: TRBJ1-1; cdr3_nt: TGTGCCAGCAGCTCCGACCCGAACACTGAAGCTTTCTTT; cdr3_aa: CASSSDPNTEAFF
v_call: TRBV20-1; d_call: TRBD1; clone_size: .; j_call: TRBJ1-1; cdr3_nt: TGCAGTGCAAAGAGGACAGGGGAGAGAACGTGGAACACTGAAGCTTTCTTT; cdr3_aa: CSAKRTGERTWNTEAFF
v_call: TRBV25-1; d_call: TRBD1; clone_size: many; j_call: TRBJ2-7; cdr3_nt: TGTGCCAGCAGTGAATATCGAAACAGGGGGGACGAGCAGTACTTC; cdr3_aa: CASSEYRNRGDEQYF
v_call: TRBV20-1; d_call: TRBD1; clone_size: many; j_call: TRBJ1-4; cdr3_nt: TGCAGTGCGCGAGGACAGGGGCGATATGAAAAACTGTTTTTT; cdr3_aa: CSARGQGRYEKLFF
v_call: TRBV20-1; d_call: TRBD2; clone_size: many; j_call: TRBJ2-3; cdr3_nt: TGCAGTGCTATGGAGGGACTAGCGGGTGTTACGCAGTATTTT; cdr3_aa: CSAMEGLAGVTQYF
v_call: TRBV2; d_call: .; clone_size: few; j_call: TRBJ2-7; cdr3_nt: TGTGCCAGCAGCACCCGGACAATTCCCGAGCAGTACTTC; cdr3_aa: CASSTRTIPEQYF
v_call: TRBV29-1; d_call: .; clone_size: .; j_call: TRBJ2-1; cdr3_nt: TGCAGCGTTGATTTTGTCAGTTCCAATGAGCAGTTCTTC; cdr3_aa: CSVDFVSSNEQFF
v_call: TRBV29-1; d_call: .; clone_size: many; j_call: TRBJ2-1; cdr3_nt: TGCAGCGTTGTTCCTGCTTACAATGAGCAGTTCTTC; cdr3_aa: CSVVPAYNEQFF
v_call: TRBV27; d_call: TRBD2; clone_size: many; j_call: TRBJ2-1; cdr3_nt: TGTGCCAGCAGTTTACCGGGGGGCTCCTACAATGAGCAGTTCTTC; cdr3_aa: CASSLPGGSYNEQFF
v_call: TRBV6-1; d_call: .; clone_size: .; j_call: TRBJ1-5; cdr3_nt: TGTGCCAGCAGTGAACGGCAGGGGCTCGGACAGCCCCAGCATTTT; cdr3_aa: CASSERQGLGQPQHF
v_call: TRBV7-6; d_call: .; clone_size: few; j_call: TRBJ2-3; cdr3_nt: TGTGCCAGCAGCCCACCTGACACAGATACGCAGTATTTT; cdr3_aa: CASSPPDTDTQYF
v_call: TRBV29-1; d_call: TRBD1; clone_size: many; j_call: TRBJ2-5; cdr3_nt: TGCAGCGTGACAGGGAAGGACGCAGAGACCCAGTACTTC; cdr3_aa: CSVTGKDAETQYF
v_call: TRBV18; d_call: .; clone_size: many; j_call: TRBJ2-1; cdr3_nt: TGTGCCAGCTCACCATTGGGCAGTTCCTACAATGAGCAGTTCTTC; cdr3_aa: CASSPLGSSYNEQFF
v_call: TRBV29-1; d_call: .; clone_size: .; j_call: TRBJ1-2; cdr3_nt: TGCAGCGTTGTTCGACAGTCCCACACCTTC; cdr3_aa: CSVVRQSHTF
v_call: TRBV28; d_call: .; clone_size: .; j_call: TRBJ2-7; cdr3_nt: TGTGCCAGCAGTTCGTCAATTTGGCCCTACGAGCAGTACTTC; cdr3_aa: CASSSSIWPYEQYF
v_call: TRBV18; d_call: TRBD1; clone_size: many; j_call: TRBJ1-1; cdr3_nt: TGTGCCAGCTCACCACCGGCGGACAGGGACCCGTACACTGAAGCTTTCTTT; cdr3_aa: CASSPPADRDPYTEAFF
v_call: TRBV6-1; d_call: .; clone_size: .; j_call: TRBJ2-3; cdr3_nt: TGTGCCAGCAGTGAACGGGGAAGAGATACGCAGTATTTT; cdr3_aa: CASSERGRDTQYF
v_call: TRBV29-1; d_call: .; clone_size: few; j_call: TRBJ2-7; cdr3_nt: TGCAGCGTTGAAATATCAGAGGGGCCTCGCTCCTACGAGCAGTACTTC; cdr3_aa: CSVEISEGPRSYEQYF
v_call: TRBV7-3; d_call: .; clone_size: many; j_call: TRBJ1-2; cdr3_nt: TGTGCCAGCAGCTTAAGGCCGGGGGGTGGCCCCCCCGGCTACACCTTC; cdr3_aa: CASSLRPGGGPPGYTF
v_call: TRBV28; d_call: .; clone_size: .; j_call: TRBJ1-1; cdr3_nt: TGTGCCAGCAGTACCCCGGGGGATGACACTGAAGCTTTCTTT; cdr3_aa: CASSTPGDDTEAFF
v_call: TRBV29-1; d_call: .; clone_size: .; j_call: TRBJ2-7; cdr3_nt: TGCAGCGCTTCAAGACCAGGTGGCACCTACGAGCAGTACTTC; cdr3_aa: CSASRPGGTYEQYF
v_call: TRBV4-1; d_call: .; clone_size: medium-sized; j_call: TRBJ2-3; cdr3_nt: TGCGCCAGCAGCCAAGATCAAAGCGGACAGACAAGTCAGTATTTT; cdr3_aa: CASSQDQSGQTSQYF
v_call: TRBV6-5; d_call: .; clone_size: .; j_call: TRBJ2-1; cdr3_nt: TGTGCCAGCAGTTATGAGGGGAATTCCTACAATGAGCAGTTCTTC; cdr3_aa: CASSYEGNSYNEQFF
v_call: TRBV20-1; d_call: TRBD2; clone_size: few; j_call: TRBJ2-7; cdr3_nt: TGCAGTGCTAGAGGTCTAGCGGGACCCTACGAGCAGTACTTC; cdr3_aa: CSARGLAGPYEQYF
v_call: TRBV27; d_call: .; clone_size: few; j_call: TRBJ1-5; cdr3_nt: TGTGCCAGCAGTCCCGGGACGAATCAGCCCCAGCATTTT; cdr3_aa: CASSPGTNQPQHF
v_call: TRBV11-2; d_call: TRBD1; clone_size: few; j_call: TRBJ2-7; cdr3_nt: TGTGCCAGTGACCGGGACAGCTCCTACGAGCAGTACTTC; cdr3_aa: CASDRDSSYEQYF
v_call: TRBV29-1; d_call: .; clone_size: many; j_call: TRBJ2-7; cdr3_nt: TGCAGCGTCGCCTCAGACCGAAACCTCCGGGACGAGCAGTACTTC; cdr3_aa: CSVASDRNLRDEQYF
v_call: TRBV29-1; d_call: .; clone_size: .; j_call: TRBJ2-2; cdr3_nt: TGCAGCGAGAGGGACGGCGAAACCGGGGAGCTGTTTTTT; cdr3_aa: CSERDGETGELFF
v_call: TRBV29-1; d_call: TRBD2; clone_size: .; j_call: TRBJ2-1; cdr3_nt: TGCAGCGGGCGGACTAGCGGAACTTGGGAGCAGTTCTTC; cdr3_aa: CSGRTSGTWEQFF
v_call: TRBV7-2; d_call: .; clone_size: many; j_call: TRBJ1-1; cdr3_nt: TGTGCCAGCAGCCAGAGAGGTGGCCGTAACTCTGAAGCTTTCTTT; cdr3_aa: CASSQRGGRNSEAFF
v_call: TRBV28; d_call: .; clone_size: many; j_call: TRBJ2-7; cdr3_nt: TGTGCCAGCAGTTGGTCCCTGGGGTCTCAGGGTTACGAGCAGTACTTC; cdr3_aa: CASSWSLGSQGYEQYF
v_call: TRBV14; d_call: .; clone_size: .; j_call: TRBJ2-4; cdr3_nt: TGTGCCAGCAGCCGTTCAGGGGGGTCGATCCGGGCCAAAAACATTCAGTACTTC; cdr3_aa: CASSRSGGSIRAKNIQYF
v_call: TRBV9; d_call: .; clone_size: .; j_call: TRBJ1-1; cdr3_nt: TGTGCCAGCAGCGTAGTGGGATCCACTGAAGCTTTCTTT; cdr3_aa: CASSVVGSTEAFF
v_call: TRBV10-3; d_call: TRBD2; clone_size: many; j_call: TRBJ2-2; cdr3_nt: TGTGCCATCCTTACAAGCGGGGCCGGGGAGCTGTTTTTT; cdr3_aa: CAILTSGAGELFF
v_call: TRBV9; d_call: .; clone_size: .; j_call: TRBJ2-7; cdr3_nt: TGTGCCAGCAGCGTAGCCTTAAACAACTACGAGCAGTACTTC; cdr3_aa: CASSVALNNYEQYF
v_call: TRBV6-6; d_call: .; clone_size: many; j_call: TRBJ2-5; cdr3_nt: TGTGCCAGCAGTTACACTGAGACCCAGTACTTC; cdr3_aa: CASSYTETQYF
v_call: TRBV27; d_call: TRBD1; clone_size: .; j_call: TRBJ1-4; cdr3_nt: TGTGCCAGCAGTTTAACAGGGGGCATTGAAAAACTGTTTTTT; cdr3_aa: CASSLTGGIEKLFF
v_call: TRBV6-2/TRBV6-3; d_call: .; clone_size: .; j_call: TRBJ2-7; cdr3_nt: TGTGCCAGCAGTTACTCATCCAGGTACGAGCAGTACTTC; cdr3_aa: CASSYSSRYEQYF
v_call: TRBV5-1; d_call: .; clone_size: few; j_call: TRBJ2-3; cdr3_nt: TGCGCCAGCAGTTCTTTCCTTAGCACAGATACGCAGTATTTT; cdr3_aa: CASSSFLSTDTQYF
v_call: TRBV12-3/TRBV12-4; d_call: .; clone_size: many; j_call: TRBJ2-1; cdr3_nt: TGTGCCAGCTTACCGAGATCTACGGGTGAGCAGTTCTTC; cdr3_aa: CASLPRSTGEQFF
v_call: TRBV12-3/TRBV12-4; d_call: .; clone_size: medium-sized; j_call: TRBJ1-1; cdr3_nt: TGTGCCAGCACCCGTCGAGGTGAAGCTTTCTTT; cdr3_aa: CASTRRGEAFF
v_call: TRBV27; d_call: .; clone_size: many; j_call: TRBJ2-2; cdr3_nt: TGTGCCAGCAGTTTATTAGACAGGGAGGGGGCCGGGGAGCTGTTTTTT; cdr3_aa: CASSLLDREGAGELFF